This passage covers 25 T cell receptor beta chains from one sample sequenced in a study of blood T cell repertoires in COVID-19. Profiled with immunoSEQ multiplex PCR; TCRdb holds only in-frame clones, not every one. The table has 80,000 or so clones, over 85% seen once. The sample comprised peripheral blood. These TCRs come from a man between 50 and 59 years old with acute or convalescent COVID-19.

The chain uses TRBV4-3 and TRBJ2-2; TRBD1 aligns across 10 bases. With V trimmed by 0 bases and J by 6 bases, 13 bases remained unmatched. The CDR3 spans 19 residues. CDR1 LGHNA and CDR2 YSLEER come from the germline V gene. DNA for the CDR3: TGCGCCAGCAGCCAAGATCGGGGCGGGACAGGGGATTCTTCCGGGGAGCTGTTTTTT. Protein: CASSQDRGGTGDSSGELFF.

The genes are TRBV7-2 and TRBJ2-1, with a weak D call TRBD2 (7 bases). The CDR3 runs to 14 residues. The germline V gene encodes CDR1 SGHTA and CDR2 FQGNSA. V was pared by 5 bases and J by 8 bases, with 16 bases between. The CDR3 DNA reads TGTGCCAGCAGCCTTGGGAGGGGGTTCGATGAGCAGTTCTTC. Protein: CASSLGRGFDEQFF. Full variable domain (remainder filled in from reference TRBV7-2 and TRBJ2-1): GAGVSQSPSNKVTEKGKDVELRCDPISGHTALYWYRQSLGQGLEFLIYFQGNSAPDKSGLPSDRFSAERTGGSVSTLTIQRTQQEDSAVYLCASSLGRGFDEQFFGPGTRLTVL.

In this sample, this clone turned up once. CDR3 coding DNA: TGTGCCAGCAGCCAAGTCAACAGGGGGCAGGATCAGCCCCAGCATTTT. Residues: CASSQVNRGQDQPQHF. The rearrangement links TRBV3-1 (or the pseudogene TRBV3-2) to TRBJ1-5, with 9 bases identical to TRBD1. The V and J ends lost 1 base and 5 bases, in that order; junction bases with no gene match: 6. The CDR3 covers 16 residues. Germline CDR1 LGHDT, CDR2 YNNKEL (reference sequence).

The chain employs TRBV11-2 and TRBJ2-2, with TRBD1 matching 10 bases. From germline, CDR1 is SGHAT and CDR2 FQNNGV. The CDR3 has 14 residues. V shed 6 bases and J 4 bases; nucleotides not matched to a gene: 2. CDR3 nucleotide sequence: TGTGCCAGCAGAAGGACAGGGGGCACCGGGGAGCTGTTTTTT. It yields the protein CASRRTGGTGELFF.

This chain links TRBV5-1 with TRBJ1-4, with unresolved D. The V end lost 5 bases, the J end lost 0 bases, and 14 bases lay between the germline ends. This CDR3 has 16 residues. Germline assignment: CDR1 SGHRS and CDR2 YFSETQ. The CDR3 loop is CASRSSEGSTNEKLFF. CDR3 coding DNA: TGCGCCAGCAGGTCATCCGAGGGATCAACTAATGAAAAACTGTTTTTT.

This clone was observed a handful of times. The CDR3 coding sequence is TGTGCCAGCAGCTTAACAGGGCCCGAACGGGAAAAACTGTTTTTT. This codes for CASSLTGPEREKLFF. This chain uses TRBV7-9 with TRBJ1-4, with D possibly TRBD1 on 6 matching bases. The CDR3 runs 15 residues. V gave up 2 bases and J gave up 8 bases, with 15 bases separating them. CDR1 is SEHNR, CDR2 FQNEAQ, per germline (reference sequence).

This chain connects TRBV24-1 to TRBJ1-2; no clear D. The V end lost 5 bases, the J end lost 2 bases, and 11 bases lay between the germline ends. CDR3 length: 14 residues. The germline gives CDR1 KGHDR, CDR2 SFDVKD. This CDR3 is CATSGRSGNYGYTF. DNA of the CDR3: TGTGCCACCAGTGGTAGGTCGGGGAACTATGGCTACACCTTC.

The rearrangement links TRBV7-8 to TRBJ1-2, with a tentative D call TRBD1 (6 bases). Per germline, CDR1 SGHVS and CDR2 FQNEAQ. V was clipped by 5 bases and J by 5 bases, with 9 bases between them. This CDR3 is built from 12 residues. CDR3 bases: TGTGCCAGCAGCCCGACAGGATATGGCTACACCTTC. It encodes CASSPTGYGYTF.

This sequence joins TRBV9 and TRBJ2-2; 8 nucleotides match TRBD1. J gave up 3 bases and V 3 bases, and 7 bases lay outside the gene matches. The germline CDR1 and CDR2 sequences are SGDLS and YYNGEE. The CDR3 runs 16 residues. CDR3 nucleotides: TGTGCCAGCAGCGATTTACAGGGGGGCGACACCGGGGAGCTGTTTTTT. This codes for CASSDLQGGDTGELFF. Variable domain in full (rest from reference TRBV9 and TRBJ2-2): DSGVTQTPKHLITATGQRVTLRCSPRSGDLSVYWYQQSLDQGLQFLIQYYNGEERAKGNILERFSAQQFPDLHSELNLSSLELGDSALYFCASSDLQGGDTGELFFGEGSRLTVL.

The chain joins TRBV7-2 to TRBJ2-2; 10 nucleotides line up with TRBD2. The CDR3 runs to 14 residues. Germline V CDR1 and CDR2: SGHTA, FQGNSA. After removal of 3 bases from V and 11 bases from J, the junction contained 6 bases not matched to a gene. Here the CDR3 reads CASSLVAGGPELFF. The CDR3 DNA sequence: TGTGCCAGCAGCTTGGTAGCGGGAGGTCCCGAGCTGTTTTTT.

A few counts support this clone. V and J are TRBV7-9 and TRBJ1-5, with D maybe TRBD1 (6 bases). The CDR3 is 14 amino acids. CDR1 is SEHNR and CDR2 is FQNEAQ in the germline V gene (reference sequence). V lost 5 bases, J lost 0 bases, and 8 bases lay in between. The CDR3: CASSTGNSNQPQHF. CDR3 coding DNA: TGTGCCAGCAGCACAGGGAATAGCAATCAGCCCCAGCATTTT.

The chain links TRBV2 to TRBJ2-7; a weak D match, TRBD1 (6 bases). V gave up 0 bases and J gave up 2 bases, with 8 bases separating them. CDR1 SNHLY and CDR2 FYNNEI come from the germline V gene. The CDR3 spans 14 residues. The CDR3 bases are TGTGCCAGCAGTGAAGCAGGGGGAGCCTACGAGCAGTACTTC. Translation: CASSEAGGAYEQYF. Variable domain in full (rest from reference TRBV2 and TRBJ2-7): EPEVTQTPSHQVTQMGQEVILRCVPISNHLYFYWYRQILGQKVEFLVSFYNNEISEKSEIFDDQFSVERPDGSNFTLKIRSTKLEDSAMYFCASSEAGGAYEQYFGPGTRLTVT.

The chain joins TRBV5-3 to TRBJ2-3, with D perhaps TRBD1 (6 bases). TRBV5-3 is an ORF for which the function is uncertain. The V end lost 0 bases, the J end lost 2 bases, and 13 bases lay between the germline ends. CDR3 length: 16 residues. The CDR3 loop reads CARSLARTAFTDTQYF. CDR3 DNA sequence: TGTGCCAGAAGCTTGGCTAGGACAGCCTTCACAGATACGCAGTATTTT.

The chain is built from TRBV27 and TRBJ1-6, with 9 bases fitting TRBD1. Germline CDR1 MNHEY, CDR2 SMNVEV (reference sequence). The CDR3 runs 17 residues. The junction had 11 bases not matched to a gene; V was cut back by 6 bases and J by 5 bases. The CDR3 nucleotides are TGTGCCAGCAGGAATACCGGGACAGGGTACCATAATTCACCCCTCCACTTT. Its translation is CASRNTGTGYHNSPLHF.

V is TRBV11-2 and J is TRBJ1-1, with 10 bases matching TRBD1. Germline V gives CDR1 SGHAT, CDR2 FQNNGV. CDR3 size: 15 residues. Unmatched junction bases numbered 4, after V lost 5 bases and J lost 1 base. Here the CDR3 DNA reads TGTGCCAGCAGCGTGACAGGGGGCGGGAACACTGAAGCTTTCTTT. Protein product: CASSVTGGGNTEAFF. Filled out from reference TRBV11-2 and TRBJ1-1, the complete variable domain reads EAGVAQSPRYKIIEKRQSVAFWCNPISGHATLYWYQQILGQGPKLLIQFQNNGVVDDSQLPKDRFSAERLKGVDSTLKIQPAKLEDSAVYLCASSVTGGGNTEAFFGQGTRLTVV.

This chain's CDR3 is CASSSGNPTGELFF. The DNA of the CDR3 is TGTGCCAGCAGCTCCGGGAACCCCACCGGGGAGCTGTTTTTT. This chain joins TRBV7-2 and TRBJ2-2; possible D gene TRBD2, 5 bases. Germline V gene lookup returns CDR1 SGHTA and CDR2 FQGNSA. CDR3 length: 14 residues. Trimming stripped 4 bases from V and 4 bases from J, with 10 bases between.

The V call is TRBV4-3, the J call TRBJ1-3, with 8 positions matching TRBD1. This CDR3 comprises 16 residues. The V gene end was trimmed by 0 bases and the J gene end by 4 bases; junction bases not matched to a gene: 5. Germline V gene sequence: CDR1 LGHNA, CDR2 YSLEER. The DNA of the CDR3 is TGCGCCAGCAGCCAAGATCGGACAGGGAAGGGAAACACCATATATTTT. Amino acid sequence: CASSQDRTGKGNTIYF.

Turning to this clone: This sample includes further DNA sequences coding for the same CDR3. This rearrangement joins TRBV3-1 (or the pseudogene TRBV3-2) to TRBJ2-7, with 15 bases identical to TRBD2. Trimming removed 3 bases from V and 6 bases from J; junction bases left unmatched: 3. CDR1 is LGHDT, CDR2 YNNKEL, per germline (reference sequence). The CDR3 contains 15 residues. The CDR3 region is CASSQGLAGGREQYF. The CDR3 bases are TGTGCCAGCAGCCAGGGACTAGCGGGAGGTCGCGAGCAGTACTTC.

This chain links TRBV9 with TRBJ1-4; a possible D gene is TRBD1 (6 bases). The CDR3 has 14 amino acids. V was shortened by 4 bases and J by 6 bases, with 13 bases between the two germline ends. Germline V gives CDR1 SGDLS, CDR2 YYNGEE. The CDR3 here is CASSQGRGDEKLFF. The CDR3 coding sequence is TGTGCCAGCAGCCAAGGCAGGGGCGATGAAAAACTGTTTTTT.

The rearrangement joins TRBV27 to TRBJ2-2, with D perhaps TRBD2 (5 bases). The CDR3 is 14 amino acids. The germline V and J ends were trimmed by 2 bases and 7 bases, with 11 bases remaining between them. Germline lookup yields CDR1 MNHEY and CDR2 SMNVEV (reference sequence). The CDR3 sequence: CASSLGRTGGELFF. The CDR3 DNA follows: TGTGCCAGCAGTTTAGGGCGGACTGGCGGGGAGCTGTTTTTT.

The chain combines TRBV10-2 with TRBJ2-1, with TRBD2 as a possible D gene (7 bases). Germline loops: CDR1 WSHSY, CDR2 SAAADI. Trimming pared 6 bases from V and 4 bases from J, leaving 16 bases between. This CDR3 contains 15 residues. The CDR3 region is CASSNRGALYNEQFF. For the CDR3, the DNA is TGCGCCAGCAGCAATCGGGGGGCGCTATACAATGAGCAGTTCTTC.

CDR3: CASTSGGFLYNEQFF. The CDR3, as DNA: TGTGCCAGCACCTCCGGGGGATTCCTCTACAATGAGCAGTTCTTC. This chain uses TRBV27 with TRBJ2-1, with D perhaps matching TRBD2 (6 bases). Trimming left V 7 bases short and J 3 bases short, with 16 bases between. The V gene's germline CDR1 is MNHEY and CDR2 SMNVEV (reference sequence). The length of the CDR3 is 15 residues.

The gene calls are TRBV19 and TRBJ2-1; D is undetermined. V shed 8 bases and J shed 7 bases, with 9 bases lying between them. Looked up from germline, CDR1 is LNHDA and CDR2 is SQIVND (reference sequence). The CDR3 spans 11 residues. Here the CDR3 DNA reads TGTGCCAGTGGGCTGGCTAATGAGCAGTTCTTC. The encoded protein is CASGLANEQFF. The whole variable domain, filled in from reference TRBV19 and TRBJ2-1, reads DGGITQSPKYLFRKEGQNVTLSCEQNLNHDAMYWYRQDPGQGLRLIYYSQIVNDFQKGDIAEGYSVSREKKESFPLTVTSAQKNPTAFYLCASGLANEQFFGPGTRLTVL.

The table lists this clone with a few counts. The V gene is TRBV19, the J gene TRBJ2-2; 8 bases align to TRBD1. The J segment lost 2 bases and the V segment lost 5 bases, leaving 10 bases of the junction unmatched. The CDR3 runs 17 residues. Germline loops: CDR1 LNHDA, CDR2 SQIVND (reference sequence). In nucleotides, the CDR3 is TGTGCCAGTAGTCCCCGAAAAGGACAGGGTAACACCGGGGAGCTGTTTTTT. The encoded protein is CASSPRKGQGNTGELFF.

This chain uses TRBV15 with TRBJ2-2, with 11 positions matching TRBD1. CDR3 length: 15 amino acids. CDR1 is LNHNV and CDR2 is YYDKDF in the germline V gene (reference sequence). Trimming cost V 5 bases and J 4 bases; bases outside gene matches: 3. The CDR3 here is CATSGDRGITGELFF. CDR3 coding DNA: TGTGCCACCAGCGGGGACAGGGGGATCACCGGGGAGCTGTTTTTT.